The 20 T cell receptor beta chains presented below share a single source sample, sequenced in a study of blood T cell repertoires in COVID-19. The repertoire was sequenced with immunoSEQ multiplex PCR; TCRdb's copy has only in-frame clones and lacks some. The table has 200,000 to 300,000 clones, approximately 86% seen once. Sequenced: peripheral blood. Receptors originate from a man aged 35-49 years who had recovered from COVID-19.

The rearrangement uses TRBV5-1 and TRBJ1-3; no clear D gene. The CDR3 loop spans 12 amino acids. CDR1 is SGHRS and CDR2 is YFSETQ in the germline V gene. Trimming removed 4 bases from V and 5 bases from J, with 7 bases in between. This chain's CDR3 is CASSPDRNTIYF. CDR3 nucleotide sequence: TGCGCCAGCAGCCCTGACAGAAACACCATATATTTT.

The V call is TRBV5-4, the J call TRBJ1-2; D ambiguous. V lost 3 bases and J lost 7, with 7 bases in between. CDR1 is SGHNT and CDR2 is YYREEE in the germline V gene (reference sequence). The CDR3 spans 11 residues. The CDR3 DNA is TGTGCCAGCAGCTCGCCGGGTGGCTACACCTTC. Translating gives CASSSPGGYTF.

This rearrangement joins TRBV7-2 to TRBJ2-3; D might be TRBD1 (6 bases). This CDR3 region has 15 residues. Germline-derived CDR1 and CDR2 are SGHTA and FQGNSA. The V and J ends lost 5 bases and 2 bases respectively, with 14 bases between them. Here the CDR3 DNA reads TGTGCCAGCAGCACACAGGGTGGGCACACAGATACGCAGTATTTT. It yields the protein CASSTQGGHTDTQYF.

This rearrangement joins TRBV7-2 to TRBJ1-4; the match to TRBD1 covers 7 bases. The ends lost 4 bases at V and 5 bases at J; junction bases unmatched: 7. CDR1 and CDR2 from the germline V gene are SGHTA and FQGNSA. The CDR3 length is 15 residues. CDR3 nucleotide sequence: TGTGCCAGCAGCTACCGGACAGGAAACAATGAAAAACTGTTTTTT. Its protein product is CASSYRTGNNEKLFF.

The chain has TRBV11-1 and TRBJ2-7; 7 bases are a match to TRBD2. The germline gives CDR1 SGHAT, CDR2 FQDESV (reference sequence). Trimming at V came to 6 bases and at J to 0 bases, leaving 5 bases not matched to a gene. The CDR3 length is 14 residues. CDR3 loop: CASRWGGSSYEQYF. CDR3 DNA: TGTGCCAGCAGATGGGGCGGGAGCTCCTACGAGCAGTACTTC.

This chain joins TRBV20-1 and TRBJ2-1, with D unresolved. The germline V gene encodes CDR1 DFQATT and CDR2 SNEGSKA (reference sequence). Trimming removed 3 bases at V and 10 bases at J, with 10 bases between. The CDR3 loop spans 11 amino acids. The CDR3 sequence is CSASEPREQFF. Written as DNA, the CDR3 is TGCAGTGCTAGCGAGCCACGGGAGCAGTTCTTC.

The chain couples TRBV10-1 to TRBJ1-2; TRBD1 aligns across 9 bases. Trimming removed 4 bases from V and 8 bases from J; junction bases left unmatched: 5. CDR1 is WNHNN and CDR2 is SYGVQD in the germline V gene (reference sequence). This CDR3 spans 13 amino acids. CDR3 in amino acids: CASSGGQGDGYTF. CDR3 in DNA: TGCGCCAGCAGTGGGGGACAGGGTGACGGCTACACCTTC.

The chain uses TRBV28 and TRBJ2-5; possibly TRBD2 for D (6 bases). Trimming took 7 bases from V and 2 from J, leaving 17 bases between them. CDR1 and CDR2 (germline): MDHEN, SYDVKM. CDR3 size: 15 residues. The CDR3 sequence: CASTPPGGVQETQYF. Written as DNA, the CDR3 is TGTGCCAGCACCCCACCCGGAGGGGTACAAGAGACCCAGTACTTC.

The chain uses TRBV6-6 and TRBJ2-1; D ambiguous. Trimming stripped 4 bases from V and 10 bases from J, with 23 bases between. This CDR3 spans 16 amino acids. CDR1 and CDR2 from the germline V gene are MNHNY and SVGAGI (reference sequence). CDR3 amino acids: CASSSSGSVSRREQFF. DNA of the CDR3: TGTGCCAGCAGTTCCTCCGGGTCCGTCTCCCGTCGGGAGCAGTTCTTC.

This chain uses TRBV5-6 with TRBJ2-1, with 9 positions matching TRBD2. The trim removed 0 bases at V and 11 bases at J, leaving 9 bases unmatched. The CDR3 has 15 amino acids. The germline gives CDR1 SGHDT, CDR2 YYEEEE. The CDR3 coding sequence is TGTGCCAGCAGCTTGGAAGGTTGGCGGGAGGGCCAGCAGTTCTTC. Translated, it gives CASSLEGWREGQQFF.

The rearrangement links TRBV2 to TRBJ1-6, with 7 bases identical to TRBD1. Germline V gene sequence: CDR1 SNHLY, CDR2 FYNNEI. The junction had 7 bases not matched to a gene; V was cut back by 4 bases and J by 1 base. This CDR3 spans 17 amino acids. The CDR3 is CASSAEGGGSYNSPLHF. CDR3 DNA: TGTGCCAGCAGTGCGGAAGGGGGCGGATCCTATAATTCACCCCTCCACTTT.

This chain joins TRBV29-1 and TRBJ2-3; 8 bases agree with TRBD1. CDR1 and CDR2 from the germline V gene are SQVTM and ANQGSEA. CDR3 size: 12 residues. Trimming cost V 3 bases and J 7 bases; bases outside gene matches: 3. CDR3 in amino acids: CSVDQGANTQYF. In DNA form, the CDR3 reads TGCAGCGTTGACCAGGGGGCGAATACGCAGTATTTT.

CDR3 loop: CAAGGEKLFF. The CDR3, as DNA: TGTGCCGCCGGTGGTGAAAAACTGTTTTTT. V and J are TRBV7-8 and TRBJ1-4, with D hard to call. CDR1 is SGHVS and CDR2 is FQNEAQ in the germline V gene. V was clipped by 11 bases and J by 7 bases, with 8 bases between them. This CDR3 is 10 amino acids long. The variable domain in full, with the rest retrieved from reference TRBV7-8 and TRBJ1-4, is GAGVSQSPRYKVAKRGQDVALRCDPISGHVSLFWYQQALGQGPEFLTYFQNEAQLDKSGLPSDRFFAERPEGSVSTLKIQRTQQEDSAVYLCAAGGEKLFFGSGTQLSVL.

This sequence joins TRBV27 and TRBJ1-4; D is ambiguous. Per germline, CDR1 MNHEY and CDR2 SMNVEV (reference sequence). Trimming cost V 1 base and J 8 bases, with 14 bases left between them. The CDR3 totals 15 residues. The CDR3: CASSLFRQSGEKLFF. In DNA form, the CDR3 reads TGTGCCAGCAGTTTATTTAGGCAGTCGGGGGAAAAACTGTTTTTT.

The chain links TRBV6-5 to TRBJ2-5, with 7 bases lining up with TRBD1. With 8 bases clipped from V and 5 bases from J, the junction kept 11 bases outside the gene matches. This CDR3 comprises 14 residues. Per germline, CDR1 MNHEY and CDR2 SVGAGI. CDR3 in amino acids: CASSRGGAWETQYF. CDR3 coding DNA: TGTGCCAGCTCGAGAGGGGGCGCTTGGGAGACCCAGTACTTC.

The V gene is TRBV7-9, the J gene TRBJ2-1, with D hard to call. With 1 base removed from V and 5 bases from J, the gap between germline ends came to 12 bases. Germline assignment: CDR1 SEHNR and CDR2 FQNEAQ (reference sequence). This CDR3 has 15 amino acids. Here the CDR3 reads CASSLGAAPHNEQFF. The CDR3 DNA reads as TGTGCCAGCAGCTTAGGCGCGGCCCCTCACAATGAGCAGTTCTTC.

This CDR3 reads CASSPLGLPHTGELFF. The CDR3 coding sequence is TGTGCCAGCTCGCCGTTGGGACTTCCGCACACCGGGGAGCTGTTTTTT. The gene calls are TRBV18 and TRBJ2-2, with a weak D call TRBD2 (6 bases). V lost 6 bases and J 3 bases, leaving 17 bases between the germline ends. CDR1 and CDR2 from the germline V gene are KGHSH and LQKENI. The CDR3 spans 16 residues.

The chain joins TRBV7-2 to TRBJ2-1; tentative D call: TRBD2 (5 bases). CDR1 is SGHTA and CDR2 is FQGNSA in the germline V gene. V was cut by 5 bases and J by 4 bases, with 12 bases left in between. This CDR3 has 14 residues. The CDR3: CASSPDYSYNEQFF. The CDR3 DNA follows: TGTGCCAGCAGCCCTGACTACTCGTACAATGAGCAGTTCTTC.

CDR3 sequence (DNA): TGTGCCAGCAGGCCCGGGACTAGCGGGAGAGGCGAGACCCAGTACTTC. It codes for CASRPGTSGRGETQYF. The V gene is TRBV27, the J gene TRBJ2-5, with TRBD2 matching over 14 bases. The germline CDR1 and CDR2 sequences are MNHEY and SMNVEV (reference sequence). Unmatched junction bases numbered 8, after V lost 6 bases and J lost 5 bases. The CDR3 length is 16 residues.

The gene calls are TRBV2 and TRBJ1-1, with a tentative D call TRBD1 (5 bases). The CDR3 has 14 residues. V lost 5 bases and J lost 1, with 11 bases in between. CDR1 SNHLY and CDR2 FYNNEI come from the germline V gene. The CDR3 DNA reads TGTGCCAGCAGTCGACAGCGCGGGAACACTGAAGCTTTCTTT. Its protein is CASSRQRGNTEAFF.